This entry lists 7 T cell receptor beta chains sequenced from one sample in a study of OX40 agonist ivuxolimab in advanced cancers. This table comes from immunoSEQ multiplex PCR, and its TCRdb copy is limited to in-frame clones, with some not included. The table records about 61,000 clones, over 75% of them present only once. The sequencing here drew on CD4+ or CD8+ T cells sorted from blood, taken in a trial of the OX40 agonist ivuxolimab. Receptors originate from an adult with an advanced solid tumor such as melanoma, head and neck, liver or kidney cancer.

V is TRBV6-5 and J is TRBJ2-1; 9 nucleotides match TRBD1. Per the germline V gene, CDR1 is MNHEY and CDR2 is SVGAGI. CDR3 size: 15 residues. V gave up 4 bases and J gave up 6 bases; unmatched junction bases: 7. CDR3 DNA: TGTGCCAGCAGTTTTGGGACAGGGATTTCCAATGAGCAGTTCTTC. It is translated as CASSFGTGISNEQFF.

The genes are TRBV27 and TRBJ2-2, with 9 bases fitting TRBD1. With V trimmed by 8 bases and J by 5 bases, 0 bases remained unmatched. The CDR3 length is 12 residues. Germline loops: CDR1 MNHEY, CDR2 SMNVEV (reference sequence). Here the CDR3 reads CASGQGTGELFF. Here the CDR3 DNA reads TGTGCCAGCGGACAGGGGACCGGGGAGCTGTTTTTT.

This chain links TRBV5-4 with TRBJ2-5; 7 bases map to TRBD1. The junction had 11 bases not matched to a gene; V was cut back by 4 bases and J by 5 bases. Germline CDR1 is SGHNT and CDR2 is YYREEE (reference sequence). CDR3 size: 15 residues. The CDR3 DNA is TGTGCCAGCAGCAGAGGACAGGACTTCGGGGAGACCCAGTACTTC. Its translation is CASSRGQDFGETQYF.

The V and J genes are TRBV20-1 and TRBJ2-7; D is unclear. The germline CDR1 and CDR2 sequences are DFQATT and SNEGSKA (reference sequence). The CDR3 totals 11 residues. V dropped 4 bases and J dropped 5 bases, with 9 bases sitting between them. The CDR3: CSATPSDEQYF. The DNA for the CDR3 is TGCAGTGCTACCCCCTCGGACGAGCAGTACTTC.

Here the CDR3 reads CASTPDRGYETQYF. In DNA, the CDR3 is TGTGCCAGCACTCCGGACAGGGGGTATGAGACCCAGTACTTC. The rearrangement joins TRBV6-5 to TRBJ2-5, with 10 nucleotides matching TRBD1. The V and J ends lost 7 bases and 5 bases, in that order; junction bases with no gene match: 7. Germline CDR1 is MNHEY and CDR2 is SVGAGI. The CDR3 runs to 14 residues.

The chain couples TRBV7-9 to TRBJ2-7; weak D call: TRBD2 (6 bases). The CDR3 is made up of 13 amino acids. Germline CDR1 is SEHNR and CDR2 is FQNEAQ (reference sequence). With 8 bases removed from V and 4 bases from J, the gap between germline ends came to 15 bases. CDR3 in DNA: TGTGCCAGCGGGCCTCCGGGAGTATACGAGCAGTACTTC. This codes for CASGPPGVYEQYF.

The chain combines TRBV2 with TRBJ2-1; a weak D match, TRBD1 (5 bases). The CDR3 is 14 residues long. Deletions cut 6 bases from V and 0 bases from J, with 9 bases between. The germline V gene has CDR1 SNHLY and CDR2 FYNNEI. The CDR3 spells CASSRQFSYNEQFF. DNA for the CDR3: TGTGCCAGCAGCCGACAGTTCTCCTACAATGAGCAGTTCTTC.